This T cell receptor (beta chain) was recovered during a study of T cells in tuberculosis (dated by TCRdb to between 2017 and 2018). As for the study more broadly: The study combined CD1B tetramers and high-throughput TCR immunosequencing to characterize T cells specific for the mycobacterial lipid antigen glucose monomycolate (GMM). A South African clinical cohort compared IGRA-negative adolescents, IGRA-positive adolescents with latent tuberculosis and adults with active tuberculosis, fewer than 12 per group. Paper-wide results and their limitations: Compared with IGRA-negative controls, TCR-alpha repertoires from active tuberculosis had smaller mean NN-distances to GMM-specific TCRs, which suggests that these TCRs underwent clonal expansion. With the diverse GMM-specific repertoire as input, a classifier achieved around 90% accuracy (AUROC around 0.9), whereas GEM motif frequencies as input gave roughly 70% accuracy. Clinical samples were chosen by availability of cryopreserved specimens, and active tuberculosis cases were adults while controls were adolescents. Shorter CDR3-alpha lengths in active tuberculosis patients partly drove the smaller NN-distances, and the TCR-beta difference was not statistically significant.

The immunoSEQ multiplex PCR assay was used to generate TCR libraries, with TCR-beta and/or TCR-alpha/delta assays applied to each sample. The Illumina high-throughput platform was used to sequence the amplified TCR libraries. The original pipeline was this. Clustering and dimensionality reduction were performed using pairwise TCRdist distances among GMM-specific receptors from ex vivo sorted or in vitro expanded T cells. Each clinical repertoire was assigned a mean NN-distance score, defined as the average TCRdist to the nearest 10% of tetramer-positive reference sequences. GEM TCR motif frequency was calculated as the fraction of unique TCRs that matched known GEM sequences in V/J usage and CDR3 length. Active tuberculosis was classified by linear discriminant analysis with leave-one-out cross-validation, implemented in scikit-learn. In TCRdb, the immuneACCESS table is reduced to in-frame sequences with V and J assigned. These tables do not hold every clone; where another copy was compared, an unresolved V gene accounts for under half, and the others remain unexplained. D and trimming come from the DNA, and the V and J calls and clone size come from that table. This sample gives tens of thousands of clones in total; over 90% of them show up just once. The ten biggest clones cover roughly 7% of the sample.

From the cysteine up to the phenylalanine, the CDR3 has a length of 16 residues. Just CDR3 DNA is preserved here, 48 bases in frame from base 1. Here V drops 3 bases and J drops 6 bases, and the junction holds 6 bases not matched to any gene. The germline V gene supplies CDR1 MRHNA and CDR2 SNTAGT. At study entry, adolescents were screened for latent tuberculosis infection by tuberculin skin test and QuantiFERON-TB GOLD In-Tube IGRA. Immunosequencing was performed on unsorted cryopreserved PBMC and covered 110,000 or so T cells per clinical donor on average. Eleven high schools in the Worcester region of the Western Cape, South Africa, served as enrollment sites for adolescents aged 12 to 18 years. Ten or so M. tuberculosis-infected adolescents and around 10 uninfected adolescents were selected, with the two groups matched for age and sex. PBMC from adolescents were isolated by density centrifugation from freshly drawn heparinized blood and then cryopreserved.

This clone was counted once. Its antigen specificity is not known. Per-base qualities were not stored, and no clone one base away is much larger. The clonotype comes from a donor aged 10 to 29 with latent tuberculosis or without tuberculosis infection. The sequenced material came from PBMCs. The chain couples TRBV6-4 to TRBJ2-2; 11 central bases correspond to TRBD1. Here is the DNA: TGTGCCAGCAGTGAGGCCGGACAGGGGGCAGCCGGGGAGCTGTTTTTT. Translated, it gives CASSEAGQGAAGELFF.